The clone carrying this T cell receptor beta chain was seen at least ten times. Its antigen remains unidentified. A second PCR of 7 to 11 cycles used a sample-barcoded 5' primer and a J-beta primer mix. One entry per CDR3 protein, called by TCRdb with MiXCR from the 5' RACE reads. Seen here are about 1.1 million distinct CDR3 sequences, roughly two fifths observed once, and the top ten hold 13%. Healthy Caucasians from Russia aged about 6 to 95 served as donors. Every donor contributed about 10 milliliters of peripheral blood by blood draw. The source of the sample is a study of blood T cells in healthy people across ages. Study details: About one barcoded TCR beta cDNA was captured per two T cells.

Trimming pared 6 bases from V and 4 bases from J, leaving 12 bases between. The length of the CDR3 is 13 residues. Study results and limitations: Diversity was higher, and naive CD4+ cells more numerous, in long-lived donors than in aged donors.

This receptor was taken from a man aged 18 to 35 in good health. What was sequenced was blood. J is TRBJ1-2 and V is TRBV12-3 or TRBV12-4, with D tentatively TRBD1 (6 bases). CDR3 in DNA: TGTGCCAGCAGGGCGGACAGAACCTATGGCTACACCTTC. This codes for CASRADRTYGYTF.